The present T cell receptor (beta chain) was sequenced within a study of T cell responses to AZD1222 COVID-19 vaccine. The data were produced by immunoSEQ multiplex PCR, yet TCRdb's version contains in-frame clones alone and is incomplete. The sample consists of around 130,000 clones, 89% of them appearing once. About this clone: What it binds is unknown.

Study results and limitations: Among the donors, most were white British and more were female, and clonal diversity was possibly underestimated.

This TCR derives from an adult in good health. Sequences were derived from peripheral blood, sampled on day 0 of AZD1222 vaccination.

CDR3 nucleotides: TGTGCCAGCAGTTCCGGGACGTCTGAAGCTTTCTTT. This translates into CASSSGTSEAFF. This chain joins TRBV12-3 or TRBV12-4 and TRBJ1-1; D possibly corresponds to TRBD1 (5 bases). V lost 4 bases, J lost 6 bases, and 9 bases lay in between. The length of the CDR3 is 12 residues.